Detailed here is one TCR beta chain. Its matching antigen is unknown. This entry is derived from a study of OX40 agonist ivuxolimab in advanced cancers. Study-wide background: Ivuxolimab, an antibody acting as an agonist of OX40 (CD134), was used to treat patients. Notes on the study in general: Low clonal expansion, among the lowest seen, marked partial responders at 0.1-3.0 mg/kg.

V was cut by 1 base and J by 7 bases, with 19 bases left in between. Germline-derived CDR1 and CDR2 are SEHNR and FQNEAQ (reference sequence). The CDR3 loop spans 16 amino acids. The data were produced by immunoSEQ multiplex PCR, yet TCRdb's version contains in-frame clones alone and is incomplete. The sample contains roughly 48,000 clones, roughly 90% of which appear only once. The clonotype comes from an adult with an advanced solid tumor such as melanoma, head and neck, liver or kidney cancer. The chain carries TRBV7-9 and TRBJ1-2, with D unresolved. Sequences were derived from CD4+ or CD8+ T cells sorted from blood, sampled in a trial of the OX40 agonist ivuxolimab. CDR3 region: CASSLGSEGWTTGYTF. DNA for the CDR3: TGTGCCAGCAGCTTAGGATCCGAAGGTTGGACTACTGGCTACACCTTC.